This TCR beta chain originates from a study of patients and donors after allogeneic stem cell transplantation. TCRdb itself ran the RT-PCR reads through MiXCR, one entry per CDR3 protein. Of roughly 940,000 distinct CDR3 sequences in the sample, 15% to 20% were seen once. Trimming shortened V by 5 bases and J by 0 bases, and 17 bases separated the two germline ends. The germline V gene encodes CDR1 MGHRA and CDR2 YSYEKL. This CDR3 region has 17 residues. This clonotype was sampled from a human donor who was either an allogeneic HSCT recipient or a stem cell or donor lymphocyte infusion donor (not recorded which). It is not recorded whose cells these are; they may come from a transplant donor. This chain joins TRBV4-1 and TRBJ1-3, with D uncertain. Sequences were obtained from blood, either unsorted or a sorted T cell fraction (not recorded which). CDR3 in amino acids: CASSGTVPTLSGNTIYF. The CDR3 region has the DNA TGCGCCAGCAGCGGTACGGTGCCGACCCTCTCTGGAAACACCATATATTTT.